The 26 T cell receptor beta chains below come from one sample, sequenced in a study of blood T cell repertoires in COVID-19. TCRdb's table, derived via immunoSEQ multiplex PCR, lists solely in-frame clones and lacks some. The repertoire includes roughly 230,000 clones, around 83% of them detected once, and approximately 8.6% sits in the top ten. Input material: peripheral blood. All receptors come from a middle-aged man with active or convalescent COVID-19.

The rearrangement uses TRBV12-5 and TRBJ1-2; D ambiguous. V was clipped by 1 base and J by 2 bases, with 5 bases between them. Germline V gene lookup returns CDR1 LGHNT and CDR2 FRNRAP. CDR3 length: 13 amino acids. The DNA for the CDR3 is TGTGCTAGTGGTTTGGCCGGGAACTATGGCTACACCTTC. Protein sequence: CASGLAGNYGYTF.

For the CDR3, the DNA is TGTGCCAGCAGCTTAAACGCGGGGGGCCTCGGGGAGCTGTTTTTT. This gives the protein CASSLNAGGLGELFF. The J gene is TRBJ2-2, the V gene TRBV7-2; 8 bases align to TRBD2. CDR1 and CDR2 (germline): SGHTA, FQGNSA. The CDR3 is made up of 15 amino acids. V lost 2 bases to trimming and J lost 7 bases; unmatched junction nucleotides: 6.

The rearrangement links TRBV29-1 to TRBJ2-5; 11 positions match TRBD2. CDR1 is SQVTM, CDR2 ANQGSEA, per germline. The CDR3 spans 15 residues. Trimming removed 4 bases from V and 9 bases from J; junction bases left unmatched: 13. The CDR3 is CSVAAQTSGVGAQYF. CDR3 sequence (DNA): TGCAGCGTTGCGGCCCAGACTAGCGGGGTAGGGGCCCAGTACTTC.

The rearrangement uses TRBV6-5 and TRBJ1-5; no clear D gene. Trimming left V 5 bases short and J 3 bases short, with 14 bases between. Germline-derived CDR1 and CDR2 are MNHEY and SVGAGI. The CDR3 has 15 residues. CDR3 protein: CASSQLGNYNQPQHF. The CDR3 DNA reads TGTGCCAGCAGTCAACTGGGTAACTACAATCAGCCCCAGCATTTT.

The genes are TRBV5-8 and TRBJ2-5; 9 bases match TRBD1. CDR1 and CDR2 (germline): SGHTS, YDEGEE. The CDR3 loop spans 15 amino acids. J was trimmed by 1 base and V by 4 bases; bases with no gene match: 5. CDR3 residues: CASSPGTGSQETQYF. For the CDR3, the DNA is TGTGCCAGCAGCCCCGGGACAGGGAGCCAAGAGACCCAGTACTTC.

The rearrangement joins TRBV3-1 (or the pseudogene TRBV3-2) to TRBJ2-7; 9 bases align to TRBD1. The CDR3 runs 15 residues. The trim removed 4 bases at V and 9 bases at J, leaving 13 bases unmatched. CDR1 and CDR2 (germline): LGHDT, YNNKEL (reference sequence). CDR3 amino acids: CASSLEGDTGGRQYF. CDR3 DNA: TGTGCCAGCAGCCTTGAAGGGGACACAGGGGGCAGGCAGTACTTC.

The chain combines TRBV10-1 with TRBJ2-3; 7 bases agree with TRBD2. Germline lookup yields CDR1 WNHNN and CDR2 SYGVQD (reference sequence). The V and J ends lost 2 bases and 0 bases, in that order; junction bases with no gene match: 8. The length of the CDR3 is 17 residues. CDR3 nucleotides: TGCGCCAGCAGTGAGACTTTGGCTAGCGGAAGCACAGATACGCAGTATTTT. This codes for CASSETLASGSTDTQYF.

The chain links TRBV30 to TRBJ1-1, with D uncertain. CDR1 GTSNPN and CDR2 SVGIG come from the germline V gene (reference sequence). The CDR3 covers 13 residues. The V and J ends lost 3 bases and 2 bases respectively, with 10 bases between them. CDR3 sequence (DNA): TGTGCCTGGAGCCTCACGAGTAACACTGAAGCTTTCTTT. Encoded protein: CAWSLTSNTEAFF.

The rearrangement uses TRBV11-3 and TRBJ2-4, with TRBD1 identical over 7 bases. This CDR3 is built from 16 residues. Germline V gives CDR1 SGHNT, CDR2 YENEEA. V dropped 2 bases and J dropped 0; count of bases not matched to a gene: 4. This CDR3 is CASSLTGALAKNIQYF. The CDR3 region has the DNA TGTGCCAGCAGCTTAACAGGGGCCTTAGCCAAAAACATTCAGTACTTC.

This clone showed up just a few times. The chain links TRBV6-5 to TRBJ2-7; D is perhaps TRBD2 (5 bases). V lost 0 bases and J 4 bases, leaving 13 bases between the germline ends. Germline values: CDR1 MNHEY, CDR2 SVGAGI. The CDR3 runs to 15 residues. This CDR3 is CASSYSSDNGYEQYF. The CDR3 DNA is TGTGCCAGCAGTTACTCTAGCGATAATGGATACGAGCAGTACTTC.

The chain is built from TRBV4-1 and TRBJ1-4, with a tentative D call TRBD1 (5 bases). The CDR3 runs to 16 residues. Per the germline V gene, CDR1 is MGHRA and CDR2 is YSYEKL. V lost 0 bases to trimming and J lost 5 bases, with 13 bases between them. The CDR3 sequence is CASSQDVRPGNEKLFF. DNA of the CDR3: TGCGCCAGCAGCCAAGATGTCAGGCCAGGGAATGAAAAACTGTTTTTT.

The chain joins TRBV9 to TRBJ2-5; TRBD1 matches at 8 bases. Germline CDR1 and CDR2: SGDLS and YYNGEE. Trimming removed 0 bases from V and 4 bases from J; junction bases left unmatched: 5. The CDR3 is made up of 15 amino acids. CDR3 nucleotide sequence: TGTGCCAGCAGCGTAGAGACAGGGGTTCGAGAGACCCAGTACTTC. Its protein is CASSVETGVRETQYF.

The rearrangement joins TRBV10-3 to TRBJ1-1; D gene uncertain. Deletions cut 10 bases from V and 3 bases from J, with 18 bases between. The CDR3 extends over 14 amino acids. Germline CDR1 is ENHRY and CDR2 is SYGVKD. The CDR3, as DNA: TGTGCCACCTGGGAGGATTTTAGGGACACTGAAGCTTTCTTT. Translation gives CATWEDFRDTEAFF.

V gene TRBV10-3 combines with J gene TRBJ1-1, with D possibly being TRBD1 (5 bases). The CDR3 length is 17 residues. V lost 1 base, J lost 1 base, and 16 bases lay in between. Germline V gene sequence: CDR1 ENHRY, CDR2 SYGVKD. This CDR3 reads CAISEYEQLGANTEAFF. CDR3 DNA sequence: TGTGCCATCAGTGAGTATGAGCAGTTAGGGGCGAACACTGAAGCTTTCTTT.

The V gene is TRBV25-1, the J gene TRBJ1-4, with D possibly being TRBD1 (6 bases). This CDR3 has 15 residues. Germline V gene sequence: CDR1 MGHDK, CDR2 SYGVNS. The V end lost 4 bases, the J end lost 7 bases, and 16 bases lay between the germline ends. CDR3 residues: CASSGTGINGEKLFF. The CDR3 DNA reads as TGTGCCAGCAGTGGAACAGGGATCAACGGTGAAAAACTGTTTTTT.

V usage is TRBV7-2 and J usage is TRBJ1-1; 8 positions match TRBD1. The CDR3 length is 15 residues. CDR1 SGHTA and CDR2 FQGNSA come from the germline V gene. Trimming at V came to 5 bases and at J to 1 base, leaving 6 bases not matched to a gene. CDR3 coding DNA: TGTGCCAGCAGCCTGCAGGGGGCGGGGAACACTGAAGCTTTCTTT. Translated: CASSLQGAGNTEAFF.

The J gene is TRBJ1-1, the V gene TRBV3-1 (or the pseudogene TRBV3-2); D gene ambiguous. V was trimmed by 4 bases and J by 7 bases, leaving 10 bases between them. Germline V lookup: CDR1 LGHDT, CDR2 YNNKEL (reference sequence). The CDR3 totals 12 residues. The CDR3 loop reads CASSPNGVEAFF. The CDR3 bases are TGTGCCAGCAGCCCGAACGGGGTTGAAGCTTTCTTT.

V usage is TRBV11-2 and J usage is TRBJ1-6; 9 positions match TRBD1. V trimming: 6 bases; J trimming: 9 bases; junction bases outside the gene matches: 12. Germline-derived CDR1 and CDR2 are SGHAT and FQNNGV. This CDR3 comprises 16 residues. The CDR3 loop is CASSLPGGQGRSPLHF. CDR3 nucleotide sequence: TGTGCCAGCAGTCTCCCCGGGGGACAGGGACGTTCACCCCTCCACTTT.

The V gene is TRBV27, the J gene TRBJ1-6; TRBD1 might be the D (5 bases). CDR3 length equals 14 residues. CDR1 is MNHEY, CDR2 SMNVEV, per germline (reference sequence). V was pared by 3 bases and J by 7 bases, with 10 bases between. The CDR3 protein is CASSLGRVNSPLHF. The CDR3 DNA reads TGTGCCAGCAGTTTGGGCAGGGTCAATTCACCCCTCCACTTT.

The rearrangement uses TRBV3-1 (or the pseudogene TRBV3-2) and TRBJ1-5; the match to TRBD1 covers 8 bases. This CDR3 has 16 residues. Trimming at V came to 4 bases and at J to 4 bases, leaving 9 bases not matched to a gene. Germline V gene lookup returns CDR1 LGHDT and CDR2 YNNKEL (reference sequence). The DNA of the CDR3 is TGTGCCAGCAGCCCTGACAGGGGTTTCTCGAATCAGCCCCAGCATTTT. Translated, it gives CASSPDRGFSNQPQHF.

The chain recombines TRBV12-5 with TRBJ1-3, with a weak D call TRBD1 (6 bases). From germline, CDR1 is LGHNT and CDR2 FRNRAP. The CDR3 loop spans 16 amino acids. V was clipped by 3 bases and J by 0 bases, with 12 bases between them. CDR3 in DNA: TGTGCTAGTGGTTTCGACAGGCTTTTCTCTGGAAACACCATATATTTT. Encoded protein: CASGFDRLFSGNTIYF.

This rearrangement joins TRBV19 to TRBJ1-6, with D possibly TRBD1 on 6 matching bases. Germline-derived CDR1 and CDR2 are LNHDA and SQIVND (reference sequence). V shed 7 bases and J shed 13 bases, with 26 bases lying between them. CDR3 size: 16 residues. The CDR3 DNA reads as TGTGCCAGTACCCCGGACAGCGCGGGAGCCTTTTCCCCCCTCCACTTT. It specifies CASTPDSAGAFSPLHF.

The V and J genes are TRBV9 and TRBJ2-1; TRBD2 aligns across 10 bases. This CDR3 contains 16 residues. Germline V gene lookup returns CDR1 SGDLS and CDR2 YYNGEE. V trimming: 2 bases; J trimming: 1 base; junction bases outside the gene matches: 3. The CDR3 region is CASSVSGGSSYNEQFF. The CDR3 nucleotides are TGTGCCAGCAGCGTTAGCGGGGGGTCATCCTACAATGAGCAGTTCTTC.

The CDR3 loop is CASSQDVGLRDSPLHF. CDR3 bases: TGTGCCAGCAGCCAAGATGTAGGGCTGAGGGATTCACCCCTCCACTTT. This rearrangement joins TRBV4-2 to TRBJ1-6; the D is unclear. The CDR3 has 16 residues. CDR1 is LGHNA and CDR2 is YNFKEQ in the germline V gene. V shed 0 bases and J shed 8 bases, with 14 bases lying between them.

The chain is built from TRBV4-3 and TRBJ2-3, with TRBD2 matching over 12 bases. The CDR3 length is 16 residues. Germline CDR1 and CDR2: LGHNA and YSLEER. V gave up 0 bases and J gave up 8 bases; unmatched junction bases: 6. CDR3 sequence reads: CASSQETSGGTGTQYF. As DNA, the CDR3 is TGCGCCAGCAGCCAAGAGACTAGCGGGGGTACGGGTACGCAGTATTTT.

The chain has TRBV27 and TRBJ2-7; 9 nucleotides align to TRBD1. The CDR3 loop spans 15 amino acids. Germline V CDR1 and CDR2: MNHEY, SMNVEV (reference sequence). Losses at the gene ends were 2 bases for V and 4 bases for J; bases not matched to a gene: 6. CDR3 region: CASSLGDRVLYEQYF. Here the CDR3 DNA reads TGTGCCAGCAGTTTAGGGGACAGGGTCCTATACGAGCAGTACTTC.